This T cell receptor beta chain was sequenced during a study of technical replicates of blood from several donors. Germline CDR1 reads SGHTS; CDR2 reads YDEGEE. V dropped 2 bases and J dropped 7 bases, with 12 bases sitting between them. This CDR3 has 13 amino acids. Sequenced by immunoSEQ multiplex PCR; TCRdb stores in-frame clones only, minus some. Of approximately 76,000 clones in the sample, around 86% were seen once. The clonotype originates from a human donor in good health. Some clones in this sample may be carry-over from other donors' samples. Sample: PBMCs. V and J are TRBV5-8 and TRBJ1-2; D remains ambiguous. CDR3 in DNA: TGTGCCAGCAGCTTTTATTCCAGCGTTGGCTACACCTTC. This encodes CASSFYSSVGYTF.